The entry below gives a single T cell receptor (beta chain) sequence along with its context. What it binds is unknown. The germline gives CDR1 SQVTM, CDR2 ANQGSEA. V was clipped by 1 base and J by 8 bases, with 20 bases between them. The CDR3 is 15 residues long. This sample is drawn from a study of T cell responses to AZD1222 COVID-19 vaccine. Only in-frame clones appear in the TCRdb table, and some are missing; sequencing was by immunoSEQ multiplex PCR. The sample lists 100,000 to 130,000 clones, around 91% occurring once. Study results and limitations: Only a handful of AZD1222 recipients, more than five in all, had baseline seropositivity. Donors skewed white British and female; clonal diversity was possibly underestimated.

This specimen consisted of peripheral blood, obtained on day 0 of AZD1222 vaccination. This clonotype originated in an adult in good health. The V and J genes are TRBV29-1 and TRBJ1-2; a weak D match, TRBD1 (5 bases). The CDR3, as DNA: TGCAGCGTTGAAGGGTTCGTAGACAGAAGCTTGGGCTACACCTTC. It is translated as CSVEGFVDRSLGYTF.